Each of the 22 T cell receptor beta chains below was sequenced from the same sample in a study of blood T cell repertoires in COVID-19. Here immunoSEQ multiplex PCR was the method, and the copy in TCRdb shows in-frame clones only, minus some. The repertoire includes roughly 63,000 clones, about 91% of them detected once, and roughly 8.8% sits in the top ten. Material for sequencing was peripheral blood. These receptors all stem from a man aged 45-65 years with active COVID-19.

This chain links TRBV5-4 with TRBJ2-3; 7 bases align to TRBD1. Per the germline V gene, CDR1 is SGHNT and CDR2 is YYREEE (reference sequence). CDR3 length equals 16 residues. The V gene end was trimmed by 4 bases and the J gene end by 4 bases; junction bases not matched to a gene: 12. The CDR3 coding sequence is TGTGCCAGCAGCCCAGGGACAGCGGACCCGCCAGATACGCAGTATTTT. Protein sequence: CASSPGTADPPDTQYF.

The rearrangement uses TRBV29-1 and TRBJ2-3, with TRBD1 matching over 10 bases. Germline CDR1 reads SQVTM; CDR2 reads ANQGSEA. CDR3 length equals 16 residues. V shed 4 bases and J 5 bases; nucleotides not matched to a gene: 12. The CDR3 here is CSVVVGRDRGKDTQYF. The DNA of the CDR3 is TGCAGCGTTGTTGTTGGGAGGGACAGGGGAAAAGATACGCAGTATTTT.

The table lists this clone with a count of one. This chain joins TRBV6-2 or TRBV6-3 and TRBJ2-7, with TRBD1 matching 9 bases. Germline V gene data show CDR1 as MNHEY and CDR2 as SVGEGT. V trimming: 5 bases; J trimming: 5 bases; junction bases outside the gene matches: 13. The CDR3 has 16 residues. For the CDR3, the DNA is TGTGCCAGCAGTCTCTGGGGACAGGGCGGTCTTCACGAGCAGTACTTC. This sequence encodes CASSLWGQGGLHEQYF.

The chain is built from TRBV19 and TRBJ2-1, with 10 nucleotides matching TRBD1. Per germline, CDR1 LNHDA and CDR2 SQIVND (reference sequence). The CDR3 consists of 15 residues. The ends lost 4 bases at V and 8 bases at J; junction bases unmatched: 8. As DNA, the CDR3 is TGTGCCAGTAGTAACCGGGACAGGGGAGAGCATGAGCAGTTCTTC. Translated: CASSNRDRGEHEQFF.

This clone was seen only once. This chain links TRBV13 with TRBJ1-2; 9 positions agree with TRBD1. Germline CDR1 reads PRHDT; CDR2 reads FYEKMQ (reference sequence). CDR3 length equals 14 residues. V lost 5 bases, J lost 4 bases, and 5 bases stayed unmatched. Here the CDR3 DNA reads TGTGCCAGCAGCCAAGGGACAGGGATCTATGGCTACACCTTC. Its protein is CASSQGTGIYGYTF.

The chain recombines TRBV12-3 or TRBV12-4 with TRBJ1-1; D is ambiguous. The ends were cut back, 2 bases at V and 5 bases at J, with 6 bases in the middle. The CDR3 spans 12 residues. The CDR3 DNA reads TGTGCCAGCAGTTTACTGCGGACTGAAGCTTTCTTT. Protein: CASSLLRTEAFF.

This rearrangement joins TRBV21-1 to TRBJ2-7; TRBD2, as called in the table, went unchecked against the DNA. TRBV21-1 has pseudogene status. CDR3 length equals 16 residues. The CDR3 coding sequence is TGTGCCAGCAGCAGGAAGGGGCGGGGGCTATCCTACGAGCAGTACTTC. It is translated as CASSRKGRGLSYEQYF.

The CDR3 DNA reads as TGTGCCAGCAGCTCGGGACTTCAGGATCAGCCCCAGCATTTT. It translates to CASSSGLQDQPQHF. V and J are TRBV5-4 and TRBJ1-5; tentative D call: TRBD1 (5 bases). Trimming removed 3 bases at V and 5 bases at J, with 12 bases between. Germline lookup yields CDR1 SGHNT and CDR2 YYREEE (reference sequence). This CDR3 spans 14 amino acids.

This clone has a handful of counts. The V and J genes are TRBV7-2 and TRBJ1-6; TRBD1 agrees at 8 bases. Per germline, CDR1 SGHTA and CDR2 FQGNSA. CDR3 length equals 17 residues. V dropped 5 bases and J dropped 0; count of bases not matched to a gene: 6. The CDR3 DNA is TGTGCCAGCAGCGACCGACAGGGGAGCTCCTATAATTCACCCCTCCACTTT. It codes for CASSDRQGSSYNSPLHF.

The J gene is TRBJ1-4, the V gene TRBV6-5; no clear D. Trimming stripped 5 bases from V and 5 bases from J, with 9 bases between. The CDR3 is 13 amino acids. Germline V gene sequence: CDR1 MNHEY, CDR2 SVGAGI. Here the CDR3 reads CASSPTVNEKLFF. CDR3 DNA: TGTGCCAGCAGTCCTACAGTAAATGAAAAACTGTTTTTT.

The V gene is TRBV5-1, the J gene TRBJ1-1; a possible D gene is TRBD1 (5 bases). The V end lost 4 bases, the J end lost 1 base, and 11 bases lay between the germline ends. The CDR3 length is 14 residues. Per germline, CDR1 SGHRS and CDR2 YFSETQ. The CDR3 coding sequence is TGCGCCAGCAGCCCACTGACAGAGAACACTGAAGCTTTCTTT. Translating gives CASSPLTENTEAFF.

V gene TRBV2 combines with J gene TRBJ2-1, with a tentative D call TRBD2 (5 bases). Trimming removed 2 bases from V and 7 bases from J, with 18 bases in between. The CDR3 contains 16 residues. Germline V gives CDR1 SNHLY, CDR2 FYNNEI. CDR3 loop: CASSESPWVSGNEQFF. CDR3 DNA: TGTGCCAGCAGTGAAAGCCCATGGGTTTCGGGAAATGAGCAGTTCTTC. The full variable domain, rest sourced from reference TRBV2 and TRBJ2-1, is EPEVTQTPSHQVTQMGQEVILRCVPISNHLYFYWYRQILGQKVEFLVSFYNNEISEKSEIFDDQFSVERPDGSNFTLKIRSTKLEDSAMYFCASSESPWVSGNEQFFGPGTRLTVL.

The genes are TRBV19 and TRBJ1-4; TRBD1 is a possible D gene (5 bases). CDR3 length equals 14 residues. Germline CDR1 is LNHDA and CDR2 is SQIVND (reference sequence). V was pared by 6 bases and J by 5 bases, with 13 bases between. Written as DNA, the CDR3 is TGTGCCAGTAGGACAGACGGAGGGAATGAAAAACTGTTTTTT. It encodes CASRTDGGNEKLFF.

A single count supports this clone. The J gene is TRBJ2-7, the V gene TRBV4-3, with TRBD1 matching 9 bases. CDR3 size: 13 residues. Germline trimming cut 4 bases from V and 7 bases from J; bases unmatched to any gene: 5. The germline V gene encodes CDR1 LGHNA and CDR2 YSLEER. The CDR3 loop is CASSPDRGWEQYF. The DNA for the CDR3 is TGCGCCAGCAGCCCGGACAGGGGCTGGGAGCAGTACTTC.

This chain links TRBV2 with TRBJ2-7; the D gene is possibly TRBD1 (8 bases). Trimming removed 4 bases at V and 5 bases at J, with 15 bases between. CDR1 is SNHLY, CDR2 FYNNEI, per germline. This CDR3 region has 14 residues. The CDR3 DNA reads TGTGCCAGCAGTGTTCTACAGGGGGGGAACGAGCAGTACTTC. It translates to CASSVLQGGNEQYF.

As concerns this clone: An end of the junction differs from the germline gene, which may be a read error. This chain uses TRBV9 with TRBJ2-3, with 10 bases fitting TRBD1. CDR1 and CDR2 (germline): SGDLS, YYNGEE. The length of the CDR3 is 15 residues. This CDR3 is CATSRQGAEADTQYF. DNA of the CDR3: TGTGCCACCAGCCGACAGGGGGCTGAGGCAGATACGCAGTATTTT.

The rearrangement joins TRBV28 to TRBJ2-3; TRBD1 might be the D (5 bases). CDR3 length equals 13 residues. Germline V gene lookup returns CDR1 MDHEN and CDR2 SYDVKM. V was cut by 6 bases and J by 9 bases, with 16 bases left in between. The CDR3 DNA is TGTGCCAGCAGCGATGACAGACCAGGGACGCAGTATTTT. Its translation: CASSDDRPGTQYF.

This clone showed up just a few times. The chain uses TRBV7-2 and TRBJ2-7, with TRBD1 as a possible D gene (5 bases). CDR1 and CDR2 from the germline V gene are SGHTA and FQGNSA. CDR3 size: 14 residues. V dropped 2 bases and J dropped 2 bases, with 10 bases sitting between them. The CDR3 reads CASSLFRQTYEQYF. CDR3 sequence (DNA): TGTGCCAGCAGCTTATTTAGACAGACCTACGAGCAGTACTTC. Variable domain in full (rest from reference TRBV7-2 and TRBJ2-7): GAGVSQSPSNKVTEKGKDVELRCDPISGHTALYWYRQSLGQGLEFLIYFQGNSAPDKSGLPSDRFSAERTGGSVSTLTIQRTQQEDSAVYLCASSLFRQTYEQYFGPGTRLTVT.

This sequence joins TRBV18 and TRBJ2-1, with D perhaps matching TRBD1 (5 bases). Looked up from germline, CDR1 is KGHSH and CDR2 is LQKENI. The V gene lost 2 bases and the J gene lost 4 bases, with 12 bases spanning the gap. There are 15 residues in the CDR3. The CDR3 nucleotides read TGTGCCAGCTCACCATTCGGACAAGAGTACAATGAGCAGTTCTTC. Amino acids: CASSPFGQEYNEQFF.

CDR3: CASTSSGPGPLHF. Written as DNA, the CDR3 is TGTGCCAGCACCTCCAGTGGCCCTGGTCCCCTCCACTTT. The rearrangement links TRBV6-5 to TRBJ1-6; D not certain. This CDR3 is 13 amino acids long. Trimming cost V 7 bases and J 13 bases, with 17 bases left between them. Germline lookup yields CDR1 MNHEY and CDR2 SVGAGI.

V and J are TRBV3-1 (or the pseudogene TRBV3-2) and TRBJ2-4; 9 bases map to TRBD1. V was pared by 1 base and J by 6 bases, with 10 bases of the junction left unmatched. Germline V gene sequence: CDR1 LGHDT, CDR2 YNNKEL (reference sequence). There are 17 residues in the CDR3. This CDR3 is CASSQVGAGQGRNIQYF. In DNA form, the CDR3 reads TGTGCCAGCAGCCAAGTTGGGGCGGGACAGGGAAGAAACATTCAGTACTTC.

The chain carries TRBV18 and TRBJ2-7; 7 nucleotides line up with TRBD1. V lost 6 bases, J lost 3 bases, and 17 bases stayed unmatched. CDR1 and CDR2 from the germline V gene are KGHSH and LQKENI. This CDR3 is 17 amino acids long. In DNA, the CDR3 is TGTGCCAGCTCGTCTAAAAGAGCCGGGACAGTAGACTACGAGCAGTACTTC. This sequence encodes CASSSKRAGTVDYEQYF.